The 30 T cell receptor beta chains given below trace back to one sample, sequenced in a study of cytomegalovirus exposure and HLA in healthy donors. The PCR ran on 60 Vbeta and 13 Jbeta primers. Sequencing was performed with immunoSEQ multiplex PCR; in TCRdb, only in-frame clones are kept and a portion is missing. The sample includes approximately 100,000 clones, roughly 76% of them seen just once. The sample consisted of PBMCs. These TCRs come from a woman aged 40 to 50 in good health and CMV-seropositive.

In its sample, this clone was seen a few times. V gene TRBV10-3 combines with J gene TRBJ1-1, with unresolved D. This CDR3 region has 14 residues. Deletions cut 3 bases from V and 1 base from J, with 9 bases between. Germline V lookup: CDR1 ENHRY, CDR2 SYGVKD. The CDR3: CAISELGGNTEAFF. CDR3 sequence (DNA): TGTGCCATCAGTGAATTAGGAGGGAACACTGAAGCTTTCTTT.

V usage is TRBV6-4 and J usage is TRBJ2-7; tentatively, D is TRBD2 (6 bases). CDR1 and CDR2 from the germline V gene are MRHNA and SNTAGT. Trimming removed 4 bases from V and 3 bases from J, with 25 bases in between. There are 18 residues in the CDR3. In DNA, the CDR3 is TGTGCCAGCAGTGGCGAACAGCTTATATCACCGGGGGTCTACGAGCAGTACTTC. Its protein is CASSGEQLISPGVYEQYF.

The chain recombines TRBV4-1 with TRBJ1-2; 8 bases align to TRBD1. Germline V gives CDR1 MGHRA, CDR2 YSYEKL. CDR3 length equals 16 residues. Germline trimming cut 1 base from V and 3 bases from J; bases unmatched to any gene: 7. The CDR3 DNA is TGCGCCAGCAGCCAAGGGCCCGGACAGGGATACTATGGCTACACCTTC. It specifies CASSQGPGQGYYGYTF.

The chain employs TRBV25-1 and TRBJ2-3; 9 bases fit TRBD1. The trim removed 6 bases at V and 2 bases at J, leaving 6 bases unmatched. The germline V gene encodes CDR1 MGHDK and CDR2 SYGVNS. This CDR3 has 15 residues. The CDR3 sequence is CASRAGTGFTDTQYF. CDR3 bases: TGTGCCAGCAGGGCCGGGACAGGGTTCACAGATACGCAGTATTTT.

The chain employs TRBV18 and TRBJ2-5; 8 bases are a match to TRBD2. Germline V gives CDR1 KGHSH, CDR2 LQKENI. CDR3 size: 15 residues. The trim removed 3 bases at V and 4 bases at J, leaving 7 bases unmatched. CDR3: CASSPRGGSGETQYF. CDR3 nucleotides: TGTGCCAGCTCACCTCGCGGGGGGTCGGGAGAGACCCAGTACTTC.

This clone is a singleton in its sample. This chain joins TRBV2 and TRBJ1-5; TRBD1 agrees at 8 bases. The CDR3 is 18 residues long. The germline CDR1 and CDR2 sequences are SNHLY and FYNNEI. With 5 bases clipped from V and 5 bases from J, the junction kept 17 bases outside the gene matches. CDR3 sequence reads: CASSHQVRDRGRHQPQHF. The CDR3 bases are TGTGCCAGCAGTCACCAAGTCAGAGACAGGGGACGTCATCAGCCCCAGCATTTT.

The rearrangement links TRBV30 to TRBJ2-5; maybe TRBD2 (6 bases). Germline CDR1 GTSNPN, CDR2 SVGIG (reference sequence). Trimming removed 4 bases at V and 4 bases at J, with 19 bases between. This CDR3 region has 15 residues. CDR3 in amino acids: CAWKEAGYQRETQYF. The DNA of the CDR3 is TGTGCCTGGAAGGAAGCGGGCTATCAACGAGAGACCCAGTACTTC.

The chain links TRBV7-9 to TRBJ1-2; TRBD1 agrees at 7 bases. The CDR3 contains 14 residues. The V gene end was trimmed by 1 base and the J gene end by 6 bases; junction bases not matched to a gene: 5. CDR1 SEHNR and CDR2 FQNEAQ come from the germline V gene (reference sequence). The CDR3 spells CASSLGQGLDGYTF. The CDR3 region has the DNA TGTGCCAGCAGCTTAGGACAGGGTTTAGATGGCTACACCTTC.

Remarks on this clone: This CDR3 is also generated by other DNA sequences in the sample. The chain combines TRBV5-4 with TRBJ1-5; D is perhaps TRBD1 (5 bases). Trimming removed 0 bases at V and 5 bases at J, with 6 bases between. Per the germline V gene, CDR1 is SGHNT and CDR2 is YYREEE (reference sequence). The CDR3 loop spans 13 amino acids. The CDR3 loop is CASSLGRDQPQHF. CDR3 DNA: TGTGCCAGCAGCTTGGGCAGGGATCAGCCCCAGCATTTT.

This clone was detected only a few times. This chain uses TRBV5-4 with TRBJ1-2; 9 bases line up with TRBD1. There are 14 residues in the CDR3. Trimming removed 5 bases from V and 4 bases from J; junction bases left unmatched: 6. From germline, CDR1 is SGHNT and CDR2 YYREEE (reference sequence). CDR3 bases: TGTGCCAGCAGTTTAACAGGGGGCGGCTATGGCTACACCTTC. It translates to CASSLTGGGYGYTF.

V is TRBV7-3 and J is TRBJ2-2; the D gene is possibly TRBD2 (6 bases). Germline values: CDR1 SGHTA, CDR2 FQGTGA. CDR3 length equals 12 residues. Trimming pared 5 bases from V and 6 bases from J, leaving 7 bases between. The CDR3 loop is CASSPGAGELFF. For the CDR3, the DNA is TGTGCCAGCAGCCCGGGGGCCGGGGAGCTGTTTTTT.

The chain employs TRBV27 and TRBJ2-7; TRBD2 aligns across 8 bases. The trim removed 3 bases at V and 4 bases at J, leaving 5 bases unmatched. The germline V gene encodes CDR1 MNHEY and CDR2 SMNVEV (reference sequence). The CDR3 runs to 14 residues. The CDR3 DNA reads TGTGCCAGCAGTTTGGGACGGGGGGGGTACGAGCAGTACTTC. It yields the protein CASSLGRGGYEQYF.

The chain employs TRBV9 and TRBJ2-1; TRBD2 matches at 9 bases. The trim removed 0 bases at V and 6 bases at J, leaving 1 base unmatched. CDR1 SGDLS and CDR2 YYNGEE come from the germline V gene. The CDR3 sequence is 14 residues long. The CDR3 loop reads CASSVGLAVNEQFF. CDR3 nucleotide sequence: TGTGCCAGCAGCGTAGGACTAGCGGTCAATGAGCAGTTCTTC.

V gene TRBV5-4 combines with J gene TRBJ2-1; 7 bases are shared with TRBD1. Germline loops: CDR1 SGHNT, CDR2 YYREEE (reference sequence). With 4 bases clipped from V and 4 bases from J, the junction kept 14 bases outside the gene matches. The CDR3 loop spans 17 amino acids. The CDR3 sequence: CASSKSGTEGTYNEQFF. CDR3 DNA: TGTGCCAGCAGCAAATCCGGGACAGAAGGGACATACAATGAGCAGTTCTTC.

The CDR3 DNA is TGCGCCAGCAGTAGAGGGATTAGGTCAGATACGCAGTATTTT. It encodes CASSRGIRSDTQYF. J is TRBJ2-3 and V is TRBV5-1; D is possibly TRBD2 (5 bases). The CDR3 contains 14 residues. Germline CDR1 SGHRS, CDR2 YFSETQ. Trimming stripped 5 bases from V and 4 bases from J, with 14 bases between.

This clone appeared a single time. The CDR3 sequence is CASSSRFHAQHF. Here the CDR3 DNA reads TGTGCCAGTAGTTCCAGATTCCACGCCCAGCATTTT. The V call is TRBV19, the J call TRBJ1-5; D is ambiguous. CDR3 length equals 12 residues. Germline lookup yields CDR1 LNHDA and CDR2 SQIVND (reference sequence). V was shortened by 5 bases and J by 11 bases, with 13 bases between the two germline ends.

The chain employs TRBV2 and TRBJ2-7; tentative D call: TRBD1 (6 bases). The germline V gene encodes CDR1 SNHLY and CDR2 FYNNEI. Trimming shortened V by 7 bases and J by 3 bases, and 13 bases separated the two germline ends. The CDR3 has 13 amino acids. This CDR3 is CASKEDSYYEQYF. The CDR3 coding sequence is TGTGCCAGCAAGGAGGACAGTTACTACGAGCAGTACTTC. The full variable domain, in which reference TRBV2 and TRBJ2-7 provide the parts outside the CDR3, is EPEVTQTPSHQVTQMGQEVILRCVPISNHLYFYWYRQILGQKVEFLVSFYNNEISEKSEIFDDQFSVERPDGSNFTLKIRSTKLEDSAMYFCASKEDSYYEQYFGPGTRLTVT.

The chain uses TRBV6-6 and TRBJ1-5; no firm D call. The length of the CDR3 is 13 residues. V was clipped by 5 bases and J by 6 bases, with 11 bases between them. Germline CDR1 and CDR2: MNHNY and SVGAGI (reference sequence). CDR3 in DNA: TGTGCCAGCAGTAGGGATGGAGGTCAGCCCCAGCATTTT. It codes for CASSRDGGQPQHF.

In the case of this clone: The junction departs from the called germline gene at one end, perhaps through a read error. In DNA form, the CDR3 reads TGTGCCGGCAGTGGGGGGGTTACCAATAATGGCTACACCTTC. Protein product: CAGSGGVTNNGYTF. The chain employs TRBV25-1 and TRBJ1-2, with D possibly TRBD1 on 5 matching bases. CDR1 MGHDK and CDR2 SYGVNS come from the germline V gene. CDR3 length: 14 residues.

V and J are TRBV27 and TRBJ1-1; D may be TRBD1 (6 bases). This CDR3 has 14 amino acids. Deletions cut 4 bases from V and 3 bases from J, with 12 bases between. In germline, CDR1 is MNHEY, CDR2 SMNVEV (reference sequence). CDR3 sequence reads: CASSWQGFDTEAFF. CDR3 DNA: TGTGCCAGCAGTTGGCAGGGGTTTGACACTGAAGCTTTCTTT.

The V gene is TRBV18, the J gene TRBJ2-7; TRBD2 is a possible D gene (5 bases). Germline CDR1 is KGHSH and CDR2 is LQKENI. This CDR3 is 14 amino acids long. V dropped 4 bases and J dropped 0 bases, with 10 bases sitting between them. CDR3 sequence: CASSLSEGSYEQYF. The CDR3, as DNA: TGTGCCAGCTCACTAAGTGAGGGCTCCTACGAGCAGTACTTC.

This CDR3 is CASSLETQGSGGELFF. In nucleotides, the CDR3 is TGTGCCAGCAGCTTAGAGACCCAGGGTAGCGGCGGGGAGCTGTTTTTT. V is TRBV5-6 and J is TRBJ2-2, with D perhaps TRBD2 (6 bases). The V gene lost 2 bases and the J gene lost 7 bases, with 18 bases spanning the gap. This CDR3 spans 16 amino acids. Germline V CDR1 and CDR2: SGHDT, YYEEEE.

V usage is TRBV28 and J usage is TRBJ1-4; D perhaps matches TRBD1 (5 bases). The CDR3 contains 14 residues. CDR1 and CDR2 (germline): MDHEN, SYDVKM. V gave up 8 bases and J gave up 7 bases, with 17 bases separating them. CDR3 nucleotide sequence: TGTGCCAGCGATTCGGGGGGTTCGTCTGAAAAACTGTTTTTT. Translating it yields CASDSGGSSEKLFF.

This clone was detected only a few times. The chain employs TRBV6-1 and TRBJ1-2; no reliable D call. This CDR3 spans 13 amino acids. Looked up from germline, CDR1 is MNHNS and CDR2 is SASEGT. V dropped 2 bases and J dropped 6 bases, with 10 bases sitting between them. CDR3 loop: CASSESRWDGYTF. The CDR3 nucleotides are TGTGCCAGCAGTGAATCGAGGTGGGATGGCTACACCTTC.

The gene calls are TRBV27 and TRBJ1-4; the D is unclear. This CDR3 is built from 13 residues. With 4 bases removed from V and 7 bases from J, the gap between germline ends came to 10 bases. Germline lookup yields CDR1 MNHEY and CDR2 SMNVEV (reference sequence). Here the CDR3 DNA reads TGTGCCAGCAGTTCTACGGTTGGTGAAAAACTGTTTTTT. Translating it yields CASSSTVGEKLFF.

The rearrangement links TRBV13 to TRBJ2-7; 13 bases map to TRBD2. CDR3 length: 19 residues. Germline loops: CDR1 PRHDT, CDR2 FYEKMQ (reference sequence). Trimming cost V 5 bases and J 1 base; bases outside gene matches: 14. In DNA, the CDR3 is TGTGCCAGCAGCCCACTTACCCCCGGACTAGCGGGGGTTTCCTACGAGCAGTACTTC. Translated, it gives CASSPLTPGLAGVSYEQYF.

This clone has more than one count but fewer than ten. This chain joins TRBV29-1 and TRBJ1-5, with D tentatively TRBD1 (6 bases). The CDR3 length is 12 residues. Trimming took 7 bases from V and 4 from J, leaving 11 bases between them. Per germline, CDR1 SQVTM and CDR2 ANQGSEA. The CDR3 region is CSAKDSNQPQHF. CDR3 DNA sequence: TGCAGCGCCAAGGACAGTAATCAGCCCCAGCATTTT.

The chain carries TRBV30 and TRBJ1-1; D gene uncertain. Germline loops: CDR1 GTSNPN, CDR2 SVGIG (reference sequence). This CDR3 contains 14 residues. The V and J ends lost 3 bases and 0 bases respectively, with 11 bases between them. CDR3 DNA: TGTGCCTGGAGCCTCGGGGAATTGAACACTGAAGCTTTCTTT. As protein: CAWSLGELNTEAFF.

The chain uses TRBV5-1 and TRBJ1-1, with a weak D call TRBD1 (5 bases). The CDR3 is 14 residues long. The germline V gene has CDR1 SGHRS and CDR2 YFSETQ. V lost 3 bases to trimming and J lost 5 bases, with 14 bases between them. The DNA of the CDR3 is TGCGCCAGCAGCTGGGAGGGGCCCGGGACTGAAGCTTTCTTT. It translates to CASSWEGPGTEAFF. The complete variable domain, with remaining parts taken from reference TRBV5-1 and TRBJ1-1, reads KAGVTQTPRYLIKTRGQQVTLSCSPISGHRSVSWYQQTPGQGLQFLFEYFSETQRNKGNFPGRFSGRQFSNSRSEMNVSTLELGDSALYLCASSWEGPGTEAFFGQGTRLTVV.

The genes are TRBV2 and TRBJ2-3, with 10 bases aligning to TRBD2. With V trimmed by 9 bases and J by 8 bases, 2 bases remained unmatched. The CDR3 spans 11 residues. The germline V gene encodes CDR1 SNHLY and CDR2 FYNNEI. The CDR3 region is CASSGGPTQYF. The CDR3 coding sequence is TGTGCCAGTAGCGGGGGGCCTACGCAGTATTTT.